These 6 T cell receptor beta chains were sequenced from one sample in a study of T cell repertoires in cytomegalovirus infection (dated by TCRdb to between 2018 and 2021). TCRdb names Illumina HiSeq 1500 as the instrument used. TCRdb reran the public reads through fastp at Q25 and MiXCR, keeping productive beta chains. Each entry merges the rows of one CDR3 protein and shows their most common DNA and genes. Counted in this sample were 560,000 or so distinct CDR3 sequences; about 15% of them appeared once. Of the sample, 20% to 30% falls within the top ten clones. Sequencing was done on a sample of CD8+ T cells from PBMCs. Receptor source: a human donor in good health (CMV status not recorded). Some clones in this sample may be carry-over from other donors' samples.

The V gene is TRBV29-1, the J gene TRBJ1-4; possible D gene TRBD1, 5 bases. The CDR3 covers 15 residues. Trimming took off 4 bases at V and 0 bases at J, with 12 bases between the two ends. In germline, CDR1 is SQVTM, CDR2 ANQGSEA. CDR3 sequence: CSVVLGETTNEKLFF. CDR3 in DNA: TGCAGCGTTGTTTTGGGGGAAACAACTAATGAAAAACTGTTTTTT.

To note about this clonotype: With a much larger clone just one base away, this may be a read error. The chain uses TRBV19 and TRBJ2-7; D uncertain. CDR3 length: 16 residues. Germline V CDR1 and CDR2: LNHDA, SQIVND (reference sequence). The CDR3 coding sequence is TGTGCCAGTAGTATATTGGGGAATTCCCCCTACGTGGAGCAGTGCTTC. It specifies CASSILGNSPYVEQCF.

The rearrangement joins TRBV29-1 to TRBJ1-2; perhaps TRBD1 as D (6 bases). The length of the CDR3 is 14 residues. Germline values: CDR1 SQVTM, CDR2 ANQGSEA. V lost 6 bases and J lost 6, with 20 bases in between. The CDR3 sequence is CSVWGDTGYHGYTF. CDR3 in DNA: TGCAGCGTATGGGGGGACACCGGGTATCATGGCTACACCTTC.

This clonotype was counted many times. The gene calls are TRBV7-6 and TRBJ2-3, with 9 bases that match TRBD1. J lost 5 bases, V lost 4 bases, and 4 bases had no gene match. The CDR3 runs to 14 residues. Germline CDR1 SGHVS, CDR2 FNYEAQ. The CDR3 loop reads CASSSKDRGDTQYF. DNA for the CDR3: TGTGCCAGCAGCTCCAAGGACAGGGGAGATACGCAGTATTTT.

This clonotype was counted between two and nine times. The chain couples TRBV27 to TRBJ2-3; TRBD1 aligns across 7 bases. CDR1 and CDR2 from the germline V gene are MNHEY and SMNVEV (reference sequence). CDR3 size: 15 residues. V shed 9 bases, J shed 2 bases, and the junction held 11 bases outside the gene matches. The CDR3 region has the DNA TGTGCCAGTCTACGTACGGGACAGTACACAGATACGCAGTATTTT. Its translation is CASLRTGQYTDTQYF.

This clonotype has at least ten counts. The chain carries TRBV7-9 and TRBJ1-4, with D possibly being TRBD1 (5 bases). Trimming removed 5 bases from V and 8 bases from J, with 18 bases in between. This CDR3 has 15 residues. In germline, CDR1 is SEHNR, CDR2 FQNEAQ (reference sequence). CDR3 sequence reads: CASSRDHRSSEKLFF. The DNA of the CDR3 is TGTGCCAGCAGCCGGGACCATCGGAGTTCGGAAAAACTGTTTTTT.